The clone carrying this T cell receptor (beta chain) came up many times. Its target is not known. The data derive from a study of prognosis after radiotherapy for stage I lung cancer. Study context: About 7 of the patients had squamous cell carcinoma tumors, while about 11 had adenocarcinoma tumors.

Findings and caveats of the study: Tumor-specific reactivity of the expanded TCR clones remained undetermined. The median unique TCR clone count dropped from approximately 9,100 to 7,200 after stereotactic body radiation therapy.

V dropped 7 bases and J dropped 4 bases, with 12 bases sitting between them. Germline V gene data show CDR1 as MNHNS and CDR2 as SASEGT. This CDR3 comprises 13 residues. Multiplex PCR, run in two rounds, amplified TCR beta CDR3 from genomic DNA. Primers targeting each individual TRBV and TRBJ gene were applied in first-round PCR. A single record per CDR3 protein comes from TCRdb applying MiXCR to the multiplex PCR reads. The table shows 25,000 to 35,000 distinct CDR3 sequences, with 48% occurring only once. A volume of 5 to 6 milliliters of peripheral blood was collected by draw at each of two time points.

This clonotype was sampled from a donor aged 50 or older with non-small cell lung cancer. The input for sequencing was PBMCs, taken before or after stereotactic body radiation therapy (not recorded which). The chain recombines TRBV6-1 with TRBJ2-3; weak D call: TRBD1 (5 bases). The CDR3 coding sequence is TGTGCCAGCACCATGCCCAGGGCAGATACGCAGTATTTT. This translates into CASTMPRADTQYF.